Shown below are 8 T cell receptor beta chains from a single sample sequenced in a study of T-cell memory formation after mild COVID-19. Via MiXCR, TCRdb re-called the 5' RACE reads, giving one row per CDR3 protein. The sample yields tens of thousands of distinct CDR3 sequences, around 20% seen once. Material: PBMCs or a T cell subset sorted from them (not recorded which). These receptors were taken from an adult who had mild COVID-19 (a few samples of this study predate the infection). Cell type and time point are not known.

Many counts were recorded for this clonotype. This sequence joins TRBV18 and TRBJ2-3; maybe TRBD2 (6 bases). V shed 4 bases and J shed 2 bases, with 10 bases lying between them. The germline gives CDR1 KGHSH, CDR2 LQKENI. The length of the CDR3 is 14 residues. CDR3 amino acids: CASSHGSPTDTQYF. In DNA form, the CDR3 reads TGTGCCAGCTCACACGGGAGTCCCACAGATACGCAGTATTTT.

This clonotype has at least ten counts. J is TRBJ2-2 and V is TRBV6-5; D is uncertain. CDR3 length equals 17 residues. Deletions cut 0 bases from V and 1 base from J, with 12 bases between. Germline CDR1 and CDR2: MNHEY and SVGAGI. The CDR3 region has the DNA TGTGCCAGCAGTTACTCTAACCGAAATAGGAACACCGGGGAGCTGTTTTTT. It specifies CASSYSNRNRNTGELFF.

This clonotype was picked up many times. V gene TRBV13 combines with J gene TRBJ2-7; 8 nucleotides align to TRBD1. CDR3 size: 14 residues. J lost 5 bases, V lost 5 bases, and 8 bases had no gene match. The germline V gene has CDR1 PRHDT and CDR2 FYEKMQ (reference sequence). The CDR3 sequence is CASSPRGQGNEQYF. For the CDR3, the DNA is TGTGCCAGCAGCCCGCGCGGACAGGGAAACGAGCAGTACTTC.

This clonotype appeared many times. The chain uses TRBV20-1 and TRBJ1-1, with unresolved D. CDR1 and CDR2 from the germline V gene are DFQATT and SNEGSKA (reference sequence). The CDR3 loop spans 11 amino acids. The V gene lost 2 bases and the J gene lost 3 bases, with 4 bases spanning the gap. CDR3 coding DNA: TGCAGTGCTAGAACCCACACTGAAGCTTTCTTT. Residues: CSARTHTEAFF.

Of note for this clonotype: A clone one base away is much larger, so this may be a read error. The V gene is TRBV12-3 or TRBV12-4, the J gene TRBJ1-3; 9 positions match TRBD1. The CDR3 totals 16 residues. The CDR3 DNA reads as TGTGCCAGCAGTTTACCCCGGGACAGGGCGAGAAACACCATGTATTTT. Its translation: CASSLPRDRARNTMYF.

This clonotype was seen many times. The chain carries TRBV5-1 and TRBJ2-1; the D is unclear. CDR1 and CDR2 (germline): SGHRS, YFSETQ. Deletions cut 1 base from V and 6 bases from J, with 11 bases between. CDR3 length: 14 residues. The CDR3 protein is CASSLFPGSNEQFF. The CDR3 DNA sequence: TGCGCCAGCAGCTTGTTCCCGGGTAGCAATGAGCAGTTCTTC.

This clonotype was seen ten or more times. The CDR3 region is CASIVGTGSSEQYF. The CDR3 DNA is TGTGCCAGCATTGTAGGGACAGGGTCGAGCGAGCAGTACTTC. This rearrangement joins TRBV6-6 to TRBJ2-7; 9 nucleotides align to TRBD1. The junction had 10 bases not matched to a gene; V was cut back by 7 bases and J by 6 bases. Germline V CDR1 and CDR2: MNHNY, SVGAGI (reference sequence). The CDR3 consists of 14 residues.

At least ten counts were recorded for this clonotype. This chain uses TRBV5-5 with TRBJ2-2; weak D call: TRBD2 (5 bases). The germline CDR1 and CDR2 sequences are SGHKS and YYEKEE (reference sequence). Trimming removed 6 bases from V and 4 bases from J, with 10 bases in between. The CDR3 spans 13 residues. The CDR3 sequence: CASKEGLTGELFF. CDR3 sequence (DNA): TGTGCCAGCAAAGAGGGCCTCACCGGGGAGCTGTTTTTT.